This T cell receptor beta chain was sequenced in a study of blood T cell repertoires in COVID-19. Study in general: Some COVID-19 samples were acute and others convalescent; all came from the United States, Italy and Spain. Nucleic acid was either cDNA or gDNA, and it came from T cells, B-cell-depleted T cells, or PBMCs.

In the original workflow: Nucleated cell counts were estimated from reference gene primer amplification. Clones were sequenced by immunoSEQ multiplex PCR, and TCRdb holds only the in-frame ones, with some missing. The DNA was the basis for D and trimming; V, J and clone size are from that table. The sample consists of approximately 140,000 clones, roughly 79% of them appearing once. CDR1 is SGHRS and CDR2 is YFSETQ in the germline V gene. The CDR3 length is 15 residues. Trimming stripped 0 bases from V and 10 bases from J, with 19 bases between. The chain recombines TRBV5-1 with TRBJ1-1; D perhaps matches TRBD1 (6 bases). What was sequenced was peripheral blood. This receptor was obtained from a human donor with acute or convalescent COVID-19. The donor label of this sample is uncertain. CDR3 nucleotide sequence: TGCGCCAGCAGCTTGGAAGGTTCGACAGGCGGATCAGCTTTCTTT. Its translation: CASSLEGSTGGSAFF. Together with reference TRBV5-1 and TRBJ1-1, the CDR3 gives the full variable domain: KAGVTQTPRYLIKTRGQQVTLSCSPISGHRSVSWYQQTPGQGLQFLFEYFSETQRNKGNFPGRFSGRQFSNSRSEMNVSTLELGDSALYLCASSLEGSTGGSAFFGQGTRLTVV.